The clone carrying this TCR beta chain was counted many times. Production of TCR beta cDNA used about 500 ng total RNA together with a constant-region primer. Researchers made the TCR beta libraries by running three nested multiplex PCR rounds with slightly modified ARM-PCR. With TRBV1-TRBV30 forward primers and a C-beta reverse primer, the first two PCR rounds were run for roughly 9 cycles each. MiXCR was run by TCRdb on the multiplex PCR reads, yielding one entry per CDR3 protein. The sample contains about 180,000 distinct CDR3 sequences, less than 65% of which appear only once. The authors took blood RNA from unsorted whole blood and also extracted germline DNA. This sample stems from a study of tumor-infiltrating lymphocytes in primary liver carcinoma. Germline CDR1 is SQVTM and CDR2 is ANQGSEA. The V end lost 3 bases, the J end lost 5 bases, and 7 bases lay between the germline ends. The CDR3 is 12 residues long.

The receptor was derived from a man between 40 and 49 years old with primary liver carcinoma and hepatitis B virus infection. The sequencing input was peripheral blood. V gene TRBV29-1 combines with J gene TRBJ1-4; weak D call: TRBD1 (5 bases). The CDR3 DNA reads as TGCAGCGTTGACGGGGGGAATGAAAAACTGTTTTTT. Protein: CSVDGGNEKLFF. The full variable domain, with the rest looked up from reference TRBV29-1 and TRBJ1-4, is SAVISQKPSRDICQRGTSLTIQCQVDSQVTMMFWYRQQPGQSLTLIATANQGSEATYESGFVIDKFPISRPNLTFSTLTVSNMSPEDSSIYLCSVDGGNEKLFFGSGTQLSVL.